Listed below are T cell receptor beta chains from one sample, sequenced in a study of blood T cell repertoires in COVID-19. Some clones are missing from TCRdb's copy, which holds only in-frame ones; the method was immunoSEQ multiplex PCR. The sample includes 300,000 to 450,000 clones, around 87% of them seen just once. The material sequenced was PBMCs or T cells enriched from blood (not recorded which). These TCRs come from a man aged 30 to 45 who had recovered from COVID-19. CDR3s include the opening cysteine and the closing phenylalanine or tryptophan. A D gene is named only where the DNA matches it firmly. Clone size is shown for a subset of rows, as once, few, many or a class of expanded clone.

D gene	clone size	V gene	J gene	CDR3 DNA	CDR3 protein
.	.	TRBV3-1/TRBV3-2	TRBJ2-3	TGTGCCAGCAGCCGCCGGGGGACCAGCACAGATACGCAGTATTTT	CASSRRGTSTDTQYF
TRBD2	.	TRBV7-2	TRBJ2-1	TGTGCCAGCAGCTTAGGGGTTAGCGGGGGGCAGTTCTTC	CASSLGVSGGQFF
TRBD2	.	TRBV7-8	TRBJ2-1	TGTGCCAGCAGCTTAAGGACTAGCGGGGGGGCCATACACAATGAGCAGTTCTTC	CASSLRTSGGAIHNEQFF
.	.	TRBV10-3	TRBJ1-2	TGTGCCATCAGTGACGACAGTAACTATGGCTACACCTTC	CAISDDSNYGYTF
TRBD1	.	TRBV4-2	TRBJ2-7	TGTGCCAGCAGCCTGGACAGGTCCTACGAGCAGTACTTC	CASSLDRSYEQYF
TRBD2	.	TRBV29-1	TRBJ2-3	TGCAGCGTTGAAGAAAGGCTAGCGGGGCTCGAAGATACGCAGTATTTT	CSVEERLAGLEDTQYF
TRBD2	.	TRBV5-8	TRBJ2-1	TGTGCCAGTCCCAACTCGCCGGGACTAGCGGTTAATGAGCAGTTCTTC	CASPNSPGLAVNEQFF
.	.	TRBV3-1/TRBV3-2	TRBJ2-7	TGTGCCAGCAGCCAAGAAGGACTTTCCTACCACGAGCAGTACTTC	CASSQEGLSYHEQYF
.	.	TRBV15	TRBJ1-5	TGTGCCACCAGCAGACCCGGACAGAAGCTTGATAGCAATCAGCCCCAGCATTTT	CATSRPGQKLDSNQPQHF
.	.	TRBV11-3	TRBJ1-1	TGTGCCAGCAGCGCTCGGTTGAACACTGAAGCTTTCTTT	CASSARLNTEAFF
.	few	TRBV25-1	TRBJ1-1	TGTGCCAGCAGCCGGGACAACGGGCCTAAGACTGAAGCTTTCTTT	CASSRDNGPKTEAFF
TRBD2	.	TRBV5-1	TRBJ2-7	TGCGCCAGCAGCCCCCGGACCGGGACTATCTACGAGCAGTACTTC	CASSPRTGTIYEQYF
.	.	TRBV5-4	TRBJ1-1	TGTGCCAGCAGCTTGCCGGGTATGAACACTGAAGCTTTCTTT	CASSLPGMNTEAFF
TRBD1	.	TRBV6-5	TRBJ1-1	TGTGCCAGCATCGACAGGGGGAAAGCTTTCTTT	CASIDRGKAFF
TRBD2	.	TRBV7-8	TRBJ2-1	TGTGCCAGCAGGTTAGCGGGGGGGCCGTACAATGAGCAGTTCTTC	CASRLAGGPYNEQFF
TRBD2	.	TRBV7-6	TRBJ2-3	TGTGCCAGCAGCTTAGATCGGACTAGCGGGATCACAGATACGCAGTATTTT	CASSLDRTSGITDTQYF
.	few	TRBV5-5	TRBJ1-3	TGTGCCAGCACCCCAGGGCGCACTGGAAACACCATATATTTT	CASTPGRTGNTIYF
.	.	TRBV25-1	TRBJ2-2	TGTGCCAGTGCCCCATTCGGGAACACCGGGGAGCTGTTTTTT	CASAPFGNTGELFF
.	.	TRBV3-1/TRBV3-2	TRBJ2-1	TGTGCCAGCAGCCAACTAAATGAGCAGTTCTTC	CASSQLNEQFF
TRBD1	.	TRBV11-3	TRBJ1-1	TGTGCCAGCAGCCCCATTGGACAGGACGGCACTGAAGCTTTCTTT	CASSPIGQDGTEAFF
TRBD1	few	TRBV6-1	TRBJ2-1	TGTGCCAGCAGTGCCCGGACAGGGGGCGCCTACAATGAGCAGTTCTTC	CASSARTGGAYNEQFF
.	.	TRBV21-1	TRBJ2-6	TGTGCCAGCAGCATCGAGTCTGGGGCCAACGTCCTGACTTTC	CASSIESGANVLTF